This T cell receptor (beta chain) was identified during a study of cytomegalovirus exposure and HLA in healthy donors. Amplification used 60 Vbeta primers and 13 Jbeta primers. The data were produced by immunoSEQ multiplex PCR, yet TCRdb's version contains in-frame clones alone and is incomplete. The data show 130,000 or so clones, 65% to 80% seen once. This CDR3 contains 13 residues. From germline, CDR1 is SGDLS and CDR2 YYNGEE. With 4 bases removed from V and 2 bases from J, the gap between germline ends came to 9 bases. The clonotype originates from a man between 18 and 29 years old in good health and CMV-seropositive. The V gene is TRBV9, the J gene TRBJ1-1; TRBD1 is a possible D gene (5 bases). Sequenced material: PBMCs. The CDR3 spells CASSSDSNTEAFF. CDR3 nucleotides: TGTGCCAGCAGCTCAGACAGCAACACTGAAGCTTTCTTT.